This T cell receptor (beta chain) appears in the sequencing data of a study of identical twins (dated by TCRdb to the mid-2010s). Regarding the complete study: TCR alpha and beta repertoires from monozygotic twins, unrelated adults of various ages and cord blood were deep-sequenced to test whether fetal clonotypes persist. Replicate twin experiments were performed at different times using different library preparation protocols to rule out contamination. General findings and caveats noted by the study authors: Fewer insertions were carried by abundant cord blood beta clonotypes, a similar but weaker trend appeared in young adult naive repertoires, and no such trend appeared in memory repertoires. Out-of-frame TCR alpha sharing in monozygotic twins was systematically underestimated by recombination models, whereas sharing between unrelated individuals was in agreement with the recombination models. Compared with coincidental sharing between unrelated individuals, out-of-frame TCR alpha sequences shared between twins had an excess of sequences with low generation probability. Conclusions relied on cross-sectional statistical analysis, since the same donors could not be followed over many years. Zero-insertion analyses could be partly confounded by invariant T cells such as MAIT and iNKT, although diverse VJ usage argued against such confounding for most clonotypes. In beta out-of-frame sequences, excess twin sharing was weaker, because having fewer shared sequences lowered the signal-to-noise ratio.

The library came from 5' RACE. The instrument was an Illumina HiSeq 2000. A universal primer binding site was added through template switching, and the final cDNA carried a unique molecular identifier so that TCR cDNA molecules could be counted accurately. Specific primers in the conserved constant-segment region were used to synthesize first-strand cDNA for TCR alpha and beta chains. Each cDNA library was double barcoded, with a SMART-Mk sample barcode plus Illumina barcodes, to control for contamination. TruSeq adapter sequences and Illumina sample barcodes were added in two successive PCR steps. The Illumina HiSeq platform was used with custom primers to sequence TCR alpha and beta cDNA libraries. The authors' pipeline ran thus. MiGEC processed the raw reads to extract unique molecular identifiers, while MiXCR was used to determine the CDR3 positions. Recombination models were inferred per individual with the repgenHMM and IGoR tools using an EM algorithm. The tcR package in R was used for shared clonotype analysis, with sharing normalized by the product of cloneset sizes. To study raw recombination without the effects of thymic and clonal selection, out-of-frame nonproductive sequences were analyzed. TCRdb reprocessing: public reads trimmed at Q25 with fastp, clones called with MiXCR, in-frame beta chains kept. Rows matching on CDR3 protein sequence are summarized as one entry with the most common DNA and genes. The V and J calls follow TCRdb's processing rather than the paper's. The sample has around 1.7 million distinct CDR3 sequences on record, about 32% of them singletons. Roughly 0.3% of the sample lies in the top ten.

This clonotype was detected many times. It has no known antigen specificity. It has no much larger one-base neighbor in the sample; base qualities were not kept. Every donor in the study was a healthy Caucasian. The clonotype comes from a newborn girl in good health. Sequenced sample: cord blood.

This receptor has the CDR3 CSVEDQKGSEQYF. The DNA sequence follows: TGCAGCGTTGAAGATCAAAAAGGATCCGAGCAGTACTTC. The rearranged chain carries TRBV29-1 and TRBJ2-7; the D gene lacks a confident call. CDR1 SQVTM and CDR2 ANQGSEA are derived from the germline V gene. A distance of 12 bases separates the germline ends of V and J, which lose 0 bases and 6 bases respectively. The cysteine opens and the phenylalanine closes a CDR3 of 13 amino acids. The DNA shown is the 39-base CDR3, in frame from base 1.